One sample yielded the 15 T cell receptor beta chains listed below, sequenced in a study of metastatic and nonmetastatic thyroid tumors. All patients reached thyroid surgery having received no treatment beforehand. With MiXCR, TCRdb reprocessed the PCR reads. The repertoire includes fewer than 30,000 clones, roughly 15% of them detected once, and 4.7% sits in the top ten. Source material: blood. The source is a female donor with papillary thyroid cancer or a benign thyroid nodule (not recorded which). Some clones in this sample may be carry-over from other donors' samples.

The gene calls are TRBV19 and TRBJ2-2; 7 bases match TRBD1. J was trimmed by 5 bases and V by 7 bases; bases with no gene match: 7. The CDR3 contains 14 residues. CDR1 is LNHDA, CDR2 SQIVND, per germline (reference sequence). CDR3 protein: CASTRTGGTGELFF. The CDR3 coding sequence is TGTGCCAGTACGAGGACAGGAGGTACCGGGGAGCTGTTTTTT.

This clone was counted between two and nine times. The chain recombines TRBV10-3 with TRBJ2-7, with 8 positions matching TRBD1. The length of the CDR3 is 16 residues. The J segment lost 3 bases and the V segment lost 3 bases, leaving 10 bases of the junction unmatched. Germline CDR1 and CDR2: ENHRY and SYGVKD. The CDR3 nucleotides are TGTGCCATCAGTGACGGACAGGGCATGTGGGTCTACGAGCAGTACTTC. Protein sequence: CAISDGQGMWVYEQYF.

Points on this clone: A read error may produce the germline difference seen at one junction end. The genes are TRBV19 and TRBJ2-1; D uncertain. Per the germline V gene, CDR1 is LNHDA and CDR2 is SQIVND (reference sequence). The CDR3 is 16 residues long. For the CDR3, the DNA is TGTGCCGGTAGGCCCCCCCGACCCGAGTGCTACAATGAGCAGTTCTTC. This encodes CAGRPPRPECYNEQFF.

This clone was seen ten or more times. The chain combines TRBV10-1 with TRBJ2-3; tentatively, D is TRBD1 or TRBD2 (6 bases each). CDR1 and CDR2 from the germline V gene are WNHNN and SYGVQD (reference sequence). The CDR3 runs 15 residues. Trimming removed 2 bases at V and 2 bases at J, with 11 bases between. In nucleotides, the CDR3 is TGCGCCAGCAGTGAGGAGGGGGAGGACACAGATACGCAGTATTTT. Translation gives CASSEEGEDTDTQYF.

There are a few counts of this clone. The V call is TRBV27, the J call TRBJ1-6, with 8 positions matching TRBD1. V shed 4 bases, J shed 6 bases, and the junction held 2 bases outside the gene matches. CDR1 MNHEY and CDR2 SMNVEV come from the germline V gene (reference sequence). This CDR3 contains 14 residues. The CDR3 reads CASSWDRTNSPLHF. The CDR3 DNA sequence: TGTGCCAGCAGTTGGGACAGGACTAATTCACCCCTCCACTTT.

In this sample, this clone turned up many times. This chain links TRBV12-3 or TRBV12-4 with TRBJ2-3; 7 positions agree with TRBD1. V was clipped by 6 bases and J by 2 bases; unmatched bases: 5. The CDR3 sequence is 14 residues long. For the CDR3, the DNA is TGTGCCAGCAGCCAGGGACAGCCCACAGATACGCAGTATTTT. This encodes CASSQGQPTDTQYF.

The DNA of the CDR3 is TGTGCCAGCAGTTTTGGGGGACTAGCGGGAGGGCCGATCTCCTACGAGCAGTACTTC. Amino acid sequence: CASSFGGLAGGPISYEQYF. The chain carries TRBV28 and TRBJ2-7, with TRBD2 identical over 16 bases. The CDR3 loop spans 19 amino acids. The germline V gene has CDR1 MDHEN and CDR2 SYDVKM. Unmatched junction bases numbered 8, after V lost 3 bases and J lost 0 bases.

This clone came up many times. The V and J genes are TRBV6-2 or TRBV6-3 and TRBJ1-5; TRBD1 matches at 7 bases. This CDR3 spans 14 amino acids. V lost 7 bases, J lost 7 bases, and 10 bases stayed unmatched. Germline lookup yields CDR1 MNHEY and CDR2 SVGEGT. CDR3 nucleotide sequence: TGTGCCAGCACCGGAACAGGGGAACCCCAGCCCCAGCATTTT. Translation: CASTGTGEPQPQHF.

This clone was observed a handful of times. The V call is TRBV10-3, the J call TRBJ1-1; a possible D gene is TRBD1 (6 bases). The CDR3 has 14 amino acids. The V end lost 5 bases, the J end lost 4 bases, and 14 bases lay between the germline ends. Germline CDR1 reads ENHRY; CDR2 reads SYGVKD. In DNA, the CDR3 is TGTGCCATCAGTACCGGGACAAGAACCACTGAAGCTTTCTTT. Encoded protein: CAISTGTRTTEAFF.

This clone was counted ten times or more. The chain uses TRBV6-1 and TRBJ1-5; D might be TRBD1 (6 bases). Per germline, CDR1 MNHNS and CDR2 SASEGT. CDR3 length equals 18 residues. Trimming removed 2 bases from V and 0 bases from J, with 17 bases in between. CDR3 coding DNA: TGTGCCAGCAGTGAAAGGGGGGGTCTTTCCGATAGCAATCAGCCCCAGCATTTT. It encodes CASSERGGLSDSNQPQHF.

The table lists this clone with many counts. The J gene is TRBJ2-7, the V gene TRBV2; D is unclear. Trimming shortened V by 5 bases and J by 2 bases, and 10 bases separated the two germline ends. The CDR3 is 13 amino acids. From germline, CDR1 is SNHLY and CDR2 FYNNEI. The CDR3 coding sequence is TGTGCCAGCAGTCCGGGCGGTACCTACGAGCAGTACTTC. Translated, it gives CASSPGGTYEQYF. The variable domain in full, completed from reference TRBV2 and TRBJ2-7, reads EPEVTQTPSHQVTQMGQEVILRCVPISNHLYFYWYRQILGQKVEFLVSFYNNEISEKSEIFDDQFSVERPDGSNFTLKIRSTKLEDSAMYFCASSPGGTYEQYFGPGTRLTVT.

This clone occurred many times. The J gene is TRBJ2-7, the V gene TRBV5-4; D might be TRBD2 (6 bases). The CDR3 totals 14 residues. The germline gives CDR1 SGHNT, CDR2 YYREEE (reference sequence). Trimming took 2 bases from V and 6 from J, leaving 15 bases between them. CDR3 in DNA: TGTGCCAGCAGCTTCGGGGCGCTGGGGGGCGAGCAGTACTTC. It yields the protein CASSFGALGGEQYF.

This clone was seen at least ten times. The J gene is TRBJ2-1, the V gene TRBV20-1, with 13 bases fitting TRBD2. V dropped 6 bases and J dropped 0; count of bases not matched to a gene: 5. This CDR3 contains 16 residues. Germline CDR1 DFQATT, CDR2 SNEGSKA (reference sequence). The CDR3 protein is CSARTSGSVSYNEQFF. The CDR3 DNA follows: TGCAGTGCCCGGACTAGCGGGAGTGTCTCCTACAATGAGCAGTTCTTC.

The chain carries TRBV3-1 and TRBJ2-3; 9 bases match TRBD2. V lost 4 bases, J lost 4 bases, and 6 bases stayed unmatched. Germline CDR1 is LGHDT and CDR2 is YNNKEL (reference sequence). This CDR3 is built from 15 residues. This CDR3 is CASSPVLAGPDTQYF. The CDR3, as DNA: TGTGCCAGCAGCCCCGTACTAGCGGGCCCAGATACGCAGTATTTT.

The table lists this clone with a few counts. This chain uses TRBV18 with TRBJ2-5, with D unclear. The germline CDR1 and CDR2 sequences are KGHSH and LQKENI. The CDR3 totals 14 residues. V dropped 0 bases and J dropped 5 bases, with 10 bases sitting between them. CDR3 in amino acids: CASSPPTLYETQYF. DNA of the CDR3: TGTGCCAGCTCACCACCTACACTGTATGAGACCCAGTACTTC.